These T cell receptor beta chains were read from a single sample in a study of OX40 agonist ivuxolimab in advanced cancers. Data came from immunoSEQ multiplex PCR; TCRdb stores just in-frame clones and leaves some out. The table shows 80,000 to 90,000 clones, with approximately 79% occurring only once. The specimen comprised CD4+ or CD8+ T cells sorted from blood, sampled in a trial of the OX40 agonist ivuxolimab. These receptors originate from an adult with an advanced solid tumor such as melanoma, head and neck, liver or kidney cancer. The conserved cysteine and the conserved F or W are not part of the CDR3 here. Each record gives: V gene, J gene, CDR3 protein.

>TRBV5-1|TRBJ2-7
ASSFGTGGPPYEQY
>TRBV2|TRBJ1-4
ASSELGFPNEKLF
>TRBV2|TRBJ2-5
ASSEAEETQY
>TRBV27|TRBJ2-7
ASRWGAGGLGEQY
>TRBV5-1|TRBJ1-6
ASSPGQGATYNSPLH
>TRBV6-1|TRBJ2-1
ASSEGGPWSSYNEQF
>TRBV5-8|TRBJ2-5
ASSLVTTSGIQETQY
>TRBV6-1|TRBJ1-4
ASTLTSATNEKLF
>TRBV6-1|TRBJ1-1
ASIRQGMNTEAF
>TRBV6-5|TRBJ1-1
ASSYSPGRSTEAF
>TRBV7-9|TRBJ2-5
ASSLARLAGGLGEETQY
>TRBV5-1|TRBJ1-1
ASSILTGVNTEAF
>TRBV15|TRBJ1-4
ATSPLGAGRSEKLF
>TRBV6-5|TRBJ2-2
ASSRAGELF
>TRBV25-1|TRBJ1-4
ASSEGSEKLF
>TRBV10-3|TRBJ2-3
ATTDGLSTDTQY
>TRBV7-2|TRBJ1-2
ASSPPGQGIWGYT
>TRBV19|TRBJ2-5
ASSSGMMTGGTETQY
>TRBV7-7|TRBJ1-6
ASSQDRNNSPLH
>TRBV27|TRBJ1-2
ASSSAGVYGYT
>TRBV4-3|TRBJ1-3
ASSQERDTVDTIY
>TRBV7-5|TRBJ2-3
ARSLCVRYTDTQY
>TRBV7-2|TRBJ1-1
ASSLDRNTEAF
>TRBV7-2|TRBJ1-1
ASRRLRTGPEAF
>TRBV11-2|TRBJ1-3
ASSLMRAGGNTIY
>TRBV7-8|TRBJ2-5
ASSSTGSGQETQY
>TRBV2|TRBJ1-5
ASRGSDQPQH
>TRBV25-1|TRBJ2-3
ASSDGTGPTDTQY
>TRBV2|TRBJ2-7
ASETGNSYEQY
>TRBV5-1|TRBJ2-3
ASSLEPAGGLSTDTQY
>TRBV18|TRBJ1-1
ASSPDGGVNTEAF